The 20 T cell receptor beta chains below come from one sample, sequenced in a study of cytomegalovirus exposure and HLA in healthy donors. The primer mix had 60 Vbeta and 13 Jbeta primers. Profiled with immunoSEQ multiplex PCR; TCRdb holds only in-frame clones, not every one. The table lists 150,000 to 200,000 clones, around 76% of them singletons. The sequencing sample was made of PBMCs. The receptors originated from a woman in her 30s in good health and CMV-seropositive.

The chain carries TRBV9 and TRBJ1-2; the D gene is possibly TRBD1 (5 bases). Trimming removed 0 bases at V and 6 bases at J, with 12 bases between. This CDR3 comprises 14 residues. CDR1 and CDR2 (germline): SGDLS, YYNGEE. CDR3 in amino acids: CASSVDRAGDGYTF. As DNA, the CDR3 is TGTGCCAGCAGCGTAGATAGGGCGGGGGATGGCTACACCTTC. The full variable domain, with the rest looked up from reference TRBV9 and TRBJ1-2, is DSGVTQTPKHLITATGQRVTLRCSPRSGDLSVYWYQQSLDQGLQFLIQYYNGEERAKGNILERFSAQQFPDLHSELNLSSLELGDSALYFCASSVDRAGDGYTFGSGTRLTVV.

The table lists this clone with a few counts. The V call is TRBV28, the J call TRBJ1-2; 12 nucleotides align to TRBD1. The V segment lost 7 bases and the J segment 3 bases; nucleotides outside the gene matches: 15. Looked up from germline, CDR1 is MDHEN and CDR2 is SYDVKM. The CDR3 is made up of 18 amino acids. CDR3 in DNA: TGTGCCAGCATGACTAACCGGGACAGGGGGCGCGACTACTATGGCTACACCTTC. Encoded protein: CASMTNRDRGRDYYGYTF.

The rearrangement links TRBV5-5 to TRBJ2-7; 10 positions agree with TRBD1. The ends lost 2 bases at V and 4 bases at J; junction bases unmatched: 6. Germline assignment: CDR1 SGHKS and CDR2 YYEKEE (reference sequence). This CDR3 has 15 residues. The CDR3 protein is CASSLRTGGIYEQYF. The CDR3 DNA sequence: TGTGCCAGCAGCTTAAGGACAGGGGGAATTTACGAGCAGTACTTC.

This clone was observed once. The chain joins TRBV2 to TRBJ2-5; 8 bases agree with TRBD2. The J call is doubtful: the DNA matches TRBJ2-7 better. From germline, CDR1 is SNHLY and CDR2 FYNNEI. CDR3 length: 14 residues. CDR3 in DNA: TGTGCCAGCACCGGGACTAGAGGGTGGCACGAGCAGTACTTC. Amino acids: CASTGTRGWHEQYF.

This CDR3 is CASSQTGEGANVLTF. DNA for the CDR3: TGTGCCAGCAGCCAGACAGGGGAAGGGGCCAACGTCCTGACTTTC. This chain connects TRBV11-3 to TRBJ2-6, with 8 bases identical to TRBD1. This CDR3 comprises 15 residues. Germline V gene lookup returns CDR1 SGHNT and CDR2 YENEEA. V shed 5 bases and J 4 bases; nucleotides not matched to a gene: 4. The full variable domain, its missing parts supplied by reference TRBV11-3 and TRBJ2-6, is EAGVVQSPRYKIIEKKQPVAFWCNPISGHNTLYWYLQNLGQGPELLIRYENEEAVDDSQLPKDRFSAERLKGVDSTLKIQPAELGDSAVYLCASSQTGEGANVLTFGAGSRLTVL.

Concerning this clone itself: The same CDR3 arises from other DNA sequences in this sample as well. The chain employs TRBV4-3 and TRBJ1-6; D is unresolved. Germline loops: CDR1 LGHNA, CDR2 YSLEER. CDR3 length: 15 amino acids. Trimming took 0 bases from V and 0 from J, leaving 3 bases between them. The CDR3 nucleotides are TGCGCCAGCAGCCAAGACAGCTCCTATAATTCACCCCTCCACTTT. Protein sequence: CASSQDSSYNSPLHF.

The J gene is TRBJ1-3, the V gene TRBV5-4, with 7 bases fitting TRBD1. The CDR3 runs 13 residues. Germline CDR1 reads SGHNT; CDR2 reads YYREEE (reference sequence). Unmatched junction bases numbered 6, after V lost 4 bases and J lost 8 bases. CDR3 amino acids: CASSRTGVDTIYF. CDR3 bases: TGTGCCAGCAGCCGGACAGGCGTCGACACCATATATTTT.

As concerns this clone: One end of the junction does not line up with germline, which may come from a read error. The genes are TRBV6-1 and TRBJ1-2, with unresolved D. The CDR3 length is 16 residues. Germline lookup yields CDR1 MNHNS and CDR2 SASEGT. The CDR3 DNA follows: TGTGCCAGCAGTGAGGGCCGGTTTAGGACGGGGTATGGCCACACCTTC. It is translated as CASSEGRFRTGYGHTF.

This clone was observed a few times. The chain has TRBV4-1 and TRBJ1-5, with TRBD1 identical over 7 bases. Unmatched junction bases numbered 2, after V lost 0 bases and J lost 3 bases. This CDR3 has 15 amino acids. Per the germline V gene, CDR1 is MGHRA and CDR2 is YSYEKL. CDR3 region: CASSQEDRNNQPQHF. The DNA of the CDR3 is TGCGCCAGCAGCCAAGAGGACAGGAACAATCAGCCCCAGCATTTT.

The CDR3 loop is CASSASGDSYNEQFF. The CDR3 nucleotides are TGTGCCAGCAGCGCCTCAGGGGATTCCTACAATGAGCAGTTCTTC. The chain has TRBV9 and TRBJ2-1; maybe TRBD1 (6 bases). This CDR3 is built from 15 residues. V lost 3 bases and J lost 1, with 11 bases in between. The germline gives CDR1 SGDLS, CDR2 YYNGEE.

The chain is built from TRBV4-3 and TRBJ1-4; D gene uncertain. V lost 4 bases, J lost 0 bases, and 12 bases lay in between. In germline, CDR1 is LGHNA, CDR2 YSLEER. CDR3 size: 16 residues. This CDR3 is CASSPQRLSTNEKLFF. The CDR3, as DNA: TGCGCCAGCAGCCCCCAGAGACTATCAACTAATGAAAAACTGTTTTTT.

The chain couples TRBV15 to TRBJ2-7; D gene ambiguous. V was trimmed by 4 bases and J by 3 bases, leaving 13 bases between them. Per germline, CDR1 LNHNV and CDR2 YYDKDF (reference sequence). The CDR3 runs to 14 residues. The CDR3 DNA reads as TGTGCCACCAGCATCGGCAGGCCGGTCTACGAGCAGTACTTC. This codes for CATSIGRPVYEQYF.

This chain links TRBV6-1 with TRBJ2-7, with D tentatively TRBD2 (6 bases). Per the germline V gene, CDR1 is MNHNS and CDR2 is SASEGT. The CDR3 runs 11 residues. The ends were cut back, 5 bases at V and 6 bases at J, with 8 bases in the middle. CDR3 loop: CASSLGGEQYF. Here the CDR3 DNA reads TGTGCCAGCAGTTTGGGGGGCGAGCAGTACTTC.

This clone has a single count. The J gene is TRBJ2-5, the V gene TRBV7-2; D remains unclear. This CDR3 region has 13 residues. V shed 1 base and J shed 4 bases, with 7 bases lying between them. Germline values: CDR1 SGHTA, CDR2 FQGNSA. The CDR3 sequence: CASSLGFGETQYF. The CDR3 region has the DNA TGTGCCAGCAGCTTAGGTTTCGGAGAGACCCAGTACTTC. Combining the CDR3 with reference TRBV7-2 and TRBJ2-5 gives the whole variable domain GAGVSQSPSNKVTEKGKDVELRCDPISGHTALYWYRQSLGQGLEFLIYFQGNSAPDKSGLPSDRFSAERTGGSVSTLTIQRTQQEDSAVYLCASSLGFGETQYFGPGTRLLVL.

The CDR3 here is CASRGSSEDTQYF. In DNA form, the CDR3 reads TGTGCCAGCAGAGGGTCTAGCGAAGATACGCAGTATTTT. The chain has TRBV27 and TRBJ2-3, with a weak D call TRBD2 (6 bases). The CDR3 totals 13 residues. Germline-derived CDR1 and CDR2 are MNHEY and SMNVEV (reference sequence). V lost 6 bases and J 5 bases, leaving 12 bases between the germline ends.

V is TRBV7-2 and J is TRBJ2-7; 7 positions match TRBD2. The trim removed 5 bases at V and 1 base at J, leaving 5 bases unmatched. This CDR3 is 14 amino acids long. CDR1 and CDR2 from the germline V gene are SGHTA and FQGNSA. The chain's CDR3 is CASSKGLPSYEQYF. CDR3 nucleotides: TGTGCCAGCAGCAAGGGACTACCTTCCTACGAGCAGTACTTC.

The chain is built from TRBV18 and TRBJ2-1; a possible D gene is TRBD2 (6 bases). Germline V gene lookup returns CDR1 KGHSH and CDR2 LQKENI. Trimming pared 6 bases from V and 0 bases from J, leaving 15 bases between. The CDR3 runs to 16 residues. In DNA form, the CDR3 reads TGTGCCAGCTCTCTCACCCTAGCGTACTCCTACAATGAGCAGTTCTTC. This encodes CASSLTLAYSYNEQFF.

This clone was observed a handful of times. The J gene is TRBJ2-3, the V gene TRBV2; TRBD2 matches at 11 bases. This CDR3 spans 15 amino acids. Per the germline V gene, CDR1 is SNHLY and CDR2 is FYNNEI. The J segment lost 5 bases and the V segment lost 6 bases, leaving 7 bases of the junction unmatched. This chain's CDR3 is CASRATSGGRDTQYF. In DNA, the CDR3 is TGTGCCAGCAGAGCTACTAGCGGGGGTAGAGATACGCAGTATTTT.

This clone occurred once. The V call is TRBV4-3, the J call TRBJ2-3; D might be TRBD1 (5 bases). The CDR3 consists of 13 residues. Germline CDR1 is LGHNA and CDR2 is YSLEER. The V gene lost 4 bases and the J gene lost 9 bases, with 14 bases spanning the gap. The CDR3, as DNA: TGCGCCAGCAGCCCTCTGAAGGGGTTGACGCAGTATTTT. Its translation is CASSPLKGLTQYF.

This clone came up once. The chain employs TRBV15 and TRBJ2-5; a possible D gene is TRBD2 (6 bases). The CDR3 covers 14 residues. Germline-derived CDR1 and CDR2 are LNHNV and YYDKDF (reference sequence). Trimming stripped 1 base from V and 3 bases from J, with 9 bases between. This CDR3 is CATSRGGGEETQYF. As DNA, the CDR3 is TGTGCCACCAGCAGAGGCGGCGGGGAAGAGACCCAGTACTTC.